This entry lists 17 T cell receptor beta chains sequenced from one sample in a study of CD8 T cells in ankylosing spondylitis (dated by TCRdb to 2015 to 2018). What these receptors recognize is not known. The research as a whole found: A TCR beta motif made up of under ten highly homologous amino acid variants appeared to be characteristic of blood from ankylosing spondylitis patients.

The library was obtained by 5' RACE. Instrument on record: Illumina HiSeq 2500. TCRdb took the public reads, trimmed them with fastp at Q25, ran MiXCR for clone calling and kept in-frame beta chains. Rows with a matching CDR3 protein are joined into one entry that keeps the most common DNA and genes. This sample is represented by 200,000 to 250,000 distinct CDR3 sequences; about 7% of them were singletons. Of the sample, more than 13% falls within the top ten clones. The sequencing sample was made of blood, either unsorted or a sorted T cell fraction (not recorded which). All receptors derive from a male donor with ankylosing spondylitis.

Ten or more counts support this clonotype. Here the CDR3 reads CASSSPAGLVYEQYF. The CDR3 nucleotides are TGTGCCAGCAGCTCCCCAGCGGGACTAGTCTACGAGCAGTACTTC. The gene calls are TRBV7-9 and TRBJ2-7; 8 bases match TRBD2. Trimming at V came to 4 bases and at J to 3 bases, leaving 8 bases not matched to a gene. In germline, CDR1 is SEHNR, CDR2 FQNEAQ (reference sequence). The CDR3 has 15 residues.

This clonotype was found many times. CDR3 sequence reads: CSARSGTPNILNSPLHF. The CDR3 region has the DNA TGCAGTGCTAGATCCGGGACACCGAATATCCTAAATTCACCCCTCCACTTT. V and J are TRBV20-1 and TRBJ1-6, with a weak D call TRBD1 (6 bases). Germline V gene data show CDR1 as DFQATT and CDR2 as SNEGSKA (reference sequence). V lost 2 bases and J 7 bases, leaving 21 bases between the germline ends. The CDR3 totals 17 residues.

A few counts support this clonotype. This chain links TRBV23-1 with TRBJ2-7, with 9 bases lining up with TRBD1. TRBV23-1 is sorted into the ORF group, with uncertain function. V lost 0 bases and J lost 2; bases outside the gene matches: 5. The CDR3 extends over 16 amino acids. In DNA form, the CDR3 reads TGCGCCAGCAGTCAATCGAAGACAGGGGGACCCTACGAGCAGTACTTC. Translation gives CASSQSKTGGPYEQYF.

There are many counts of this clonotype. The V call is TRBV29-1, the J call TRBJ2-3; the match to TRBD1 covers 7 bases. V was pared by 6 bases and J by 0 bases, with 9 bases of the junction left unmatched. The CDR3 is 15 residues long. CDR1 and CDR2 from the germline V gene are SQVTM and ANQGSEA. DNA of the CDR3: TGCAGCGTCCGCGGGTGGGGACAGAGCACAGATACGCAGTATTTT. Protein: CSVRGWGQSTDTQYF.

This clonotype has a handful of counts. The V call is TRBV20-1, the J call TRBJ2-1, with D perhaps matching TRBD2 (6 bases). From germline, CDR1 is DFQATT and CDR2 SNEGSKA (reference sequence). The CDR3 contains 13 residues. Trimming pared 8 bases from V and 9 bases from J, leaving 20 bases between. The CDR3 DNA sequence: TGCAGTATACGTGGGGGGTCCTTAGGTGAGCAGTTCTTC. Translated: CSIRGGSLGEQFF.

The V and J genes are TRBV11-3 and TRBJ1-1, with no clear D. The length of the CDR3 is 12 residues. V lost 0 bases, J lost 11 bases, and 10 bases lay in between. Germline CDR1 is SGHNT and CDR2 is YENEEA. This chain's CDR3 is CASSLDGFTAFF. As DNA, the CDR3 is TGTGCCAGCAGCTTAGATGGGTTTACTGCTTTCTTT.

This clonotype was seen ten or more times. J is TRBJ2-3 and V is TRBV11-2, with 10 bases fitting TRBD2. The CDR3 extends over 16 amino acids. Germline values: CDR1 SGHAT, CDR2 FQNNGV. J gave up 5 bases and V 0 bases, and 5 bases lay outside the gene matches. The CDR3 DNA reads TGTGCCAGCAGCTTAGATTTAGCGGGGGGAGTAGATACGCAGTATTTT. Its translation is CASSLDLAGGVDTQYF.

This clonotype showed up many times. The chain uses TRBV3-1 and TRBJ1-5; 7 nucleotides align to TRBD1. The germline V gene encodes CDR1 LGHDT and CDR2 YNNKEL (reference sequence). Unmatched junction bases numbered 11, after V lost 5 bases and J lost 4 bases. The CDR3 covers 16 residues. DNA for the CDR3: TGTGCCAGCAGCATAGGGGACAGTCTCCGAAATCAGCCCCAGCATTTT. Protein sequence: CASSIGDSLRNQPQHF.

This clonotype was seen a handful of times. This chain connects TRBV23-1 to TRBJ2-1, with TRBD2 as a possible D gene (5 bases). TRBV23-1 qualifies as an ORF whose function is uncertain. The CDR3 loop spans 15 amino acids. V was shortened by 6 bases and J by 7 bases, with 19 bases between the two germline ends. CDR3 region: CASSLIVGVENEQFF. DNA of the CDR3: TGCGCCAGCAGCCTTATAGTGGGAGTGGAAAATGAGCAGTTCTTC.

This clonotype appeared many times. The chain recombines TRBV5-1 with TRBJ2-7; perhaps TRBD1 as D (5 bases). The V end lost 1 base, the J end lost 2 bases, and 10 bases lay between the germline ends. The germline V gene encodes CDR1 SGHRS and CDR2 YFSETQ. The CDR3 runs 14 residues. DNA of the CDR3: TGCGCCAGCAGCTTGAGGGGCGGACCCTACGAGCAGTACTTC. This sequence encodes CASSLRGGPYEQYF.

This clonotype appeared many times. This chain connects TRBV4-1 to TRBJ2-3; D possibly corresponds to TRBD1 (6 bases). Per germline, CDR1 MGHRA and CDR2 YSYEKL. V was cut by 0 bases and J by 4 bases, with 14 bases left in between. The CDR3 is made up of 16 amino acids. Written as DNA, the CDR3 is TGCGCCAGCAGCCAAGAACAGGGATACGTTGCAGATACGCAGTATTTT. Amino acid sequence: CASSQEQGYVADTQYF.

At least ten counts were recorded for this clonotype. The V gene is TRBV13, the J gene TRBJ2-7, with a weak D call TRBD1 (5 bases). CDR3 size: 16 residues. Germline CDR1 and CDR2: PRHDT and FYEKMQ (reference sequence). The germline V and J ends were trimmed by 4 bases and 3 bases, with 19 bases remaining between them. DNA of the CDR3: TGTGCCAGCAGCTCAAAAGACAGAGAGCATAACTACGAGCAGTACTTC. Translation: CASSSKDREHNYEQYF.

The CDR3 spells CASSLPGREASEQYF. Written as DNA, the CDR3 is TGCGCCAGCAGCCTGCCGGGGCGGGAGGCCAGTGAGCAGTACTTC. V and J are TRBV5-1 and TRBJ2-7; 8 nucleotides agree with TRBD2. This CDR3 has 15 residues. V lost 4 bases to trimming and J lost 7 bases; unmatched junction nucleotides: 13. Germline lookup yields CDR1 SGHRS and CDR2 YFSETQ.

This clonotype was observed at least ten times. The genes are TRBV28 and TRBJ2-7; D is possibly TRBD1 (6 bases). Deletions cut 6 bases from V and 3 bases from J, with 12 bases between. The CDR3 runs 13 residues. Germline V gene lookup returns CDR1 MDHEN and CDR2 SYDVKM. CDR3 amino acids: CASSLTGLYEQYF. In DNA form, the CDR3 reads TGTGCCAGCAGCCTGACAGGACTCTACGAGCAGTACTTC.

This clonotype was observed many times. The chain is built from TRBV29-1 and TRBJ2-1, with 8 bases matching TRBD1. V shed 7 bases, J shed 13 bases, and the junction held 9 bases outside the gene matches. Germline CDR1 reads SQVTM; CDR2 reads ANQGSEA. The CDR3 has 11 residues. Here the CDR3 DNA reads TGCAGCGGCCAGATCAGGGGGCCCCAGTTCTTC. As protein: CSGQIRGPQFF.

This clonotype has only a few counts. CDR3 region: CSAPRGPREQYF. The CDR3 nucleotides read TGCAGTGCCCCCCGGGGGCCGCGCGAGCAGTACTTC. The chain has TRBV20-1 and TRBJ2-7; D is perhaps TRBD1 or TRBD2 (6 bases each). Germline CDR1 and CDR2: DFQATT and SNEGSKA (reference sequence). Deletions cut 6 bases from V and 6 bases from J, with 15 bases between. CDR3 length: 12 residues.

This chain links TRBV30 with TRBJ1-5; a possible D gene is TRBD1 (5 bases). CDR1 and CDR2 (germline): GTSNPN, SVGIG (reference sequence). The CDR3 consists of 16 residues. The V end was cut by 1 base, the J end by 4 bases, with 17 bases between. This chain's CDR3 is CAWSGDYSDINQPQHF. In DNA, the CDR3 is TGTGCCTGGAGTGGGGACTACTCGGACATAAATCAGCCCCAGCATTTT.